The sample holds a few counts of the clone carrying this T cell receptor beta chain. The CDR3 loop spans 13 amino acids. The germline V and J ends were trimmed by 5 bases and 11 bases, with 17 bases remaining between them. Germline V gene sequence: CDR1 PRHDT, CDR2 FYEKMQ (reference sequence). Tregs were sorted as CD4+CD25+CD127-/low cells. TCRdb passed the 5' RACE reads through MiXCR, listing each CDR3 protein once. Altogether approximately 60,000 distinct CDR3 sequences are present, about 28% being singletons, with the ten largest covering approximately 2.2%. Material: tumor-infiltrating Tregs sorted from the breast tumor. The V gene is TRBV13, the J gene TRBJ2-3; no definite D call. This sequence was found in a female donor with breast cancer. The CDR3 region has the DNA TGTGCCAGCAGCAACGACGGGCTCGGCAAGCAGTATTTT. Translated, it gives CASSNDGLGKQYF.